These 4 T cell receptor beta chains were sequenced from one sample in a study of blood T cell repertoires in COVID-19. Sequencing used immunoSEQ multiplex PCR; TCRdb keeps in-frame clones, though not all of them. The sample includes about 120,000 clones, 79% of them seen just once. Specimen: peripheral blood. These TCRs come from a woman aged 80 or over with acute or convalescent COVID-19.

The chain recombines TRBV3-1 (or the pseudogene TRBV3-2) with TRBJ2-5, with TRBD2 matching 8 bases. Germline V gives CDR1 LGHDT, CDR2 YNNKEL (reference sequence). CDR3 size: 15 residues. Trimming cost V 0 bases and J 4 bases; bases outside gene matches: 4. CDR3 nucleotide sequence: TGTGCCAGCAGCCAAGAGCTCCTAGCGGGAGAGACCCAGTACTTC. Amino acid sequence: CASSQELLAGETQYF.

The chain carries TRBV6-5 and TRBJ1-5; D is unclear. Trimming stripped 7 bases from V and 3 bases from J, with 10 bases between. The CDR3 has 13 residues. The germline V gene has CDR1 MNHEY and CDR2 SVGAGI. The CDR3 sequence: CASMRANNQPQHF. As DNA, the CDR3 is TGTGCCAGCATGCGGGCGAACAATCAGCCCCAGCATTTT.

V usage is TRBV28 and J usage is TRBJ1-2; D is unclear. The germline CDR1 and CDR2 sequences are MDHEN and SYDVKM. This CDR3 contains 15 residues. V shed 6 bases and J shed 7 bases, with 21 bases lying between them. The CDR3 reads CASRAFAVSSSGYTF. CDR3 coding DNA: TGTGCCAGCAGGGCCTTCGCTGTTTCGTCTTCTGGCTACACCTTC.

This clone was observed a few times. V gene TRBV12-3 or TRBV12-4 combines with J gene TRBJ1-2; D is possibly TRBD1 (5 bases). The V gene lost 6 bases and the J gene lost 8 bases, with 16 bases spanning the gap. The CDR3 runs 13 residues. The CDR3 nucleotides are TGTGCCAGCAGGTGGGGAGGGGAAGGAGGCTACACCTTC. Its translation is CASRWGGEGGYTF.